This TCR beta chain was found in a study of cytomegalovirus exposure and HLA in healthy donors. In the study overall: Of around 410 genotyped donors, 81% grouped in the Caucasian-associated ancestry cluster.

This CDR3 region has 17 residues. V shed 0 bases and J 5 bases; nucleotides not matched to a gene: 10. Germline lookup yields CDR1 SGDLS and CDR2 YYNGEE. PCR amplification relied on 60 Vbeta primers (plus 13 Jbeta primers). Sequencing used immunoSEQ multiplex PCR; TCRdb keeps in-frame clones, though not all of them. Seen in this sample are 95,000 to 110,000 clones; the ten most common clones hold around 3.2%. General study results and limits: The study flagged about 160 TCR beta chains as cytomegalovirus-associated. A later analysis found TCR association rates differed by HLA locus, highest for DRB1 and lowest for HLA-C.

In the case of this clone: Its antigen remains unidentified.

The chain couples TRBV9 to TRBJ2-5; 10 positions match TRBD2. This receptor was obtained from a man aged 35-49 years in good health and CMV-seronegative. Source material: PBMCs. The CDR3 is CASSVATSGGVQETQYF. CDR3 in DNA: TGTGCCAGCAGCGTAGCTACGAGCGGGGGGGTCCAGGAGACCCAGTACTTC.